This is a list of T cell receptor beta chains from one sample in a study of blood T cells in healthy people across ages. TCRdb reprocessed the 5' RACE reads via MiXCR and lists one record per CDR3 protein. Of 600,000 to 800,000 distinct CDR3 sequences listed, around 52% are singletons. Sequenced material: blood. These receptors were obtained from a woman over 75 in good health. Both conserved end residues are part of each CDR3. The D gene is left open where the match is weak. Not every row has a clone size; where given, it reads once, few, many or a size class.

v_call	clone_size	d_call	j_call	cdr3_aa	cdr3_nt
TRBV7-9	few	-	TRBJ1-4	CASSLDARKLFF	TGTGCCAGCAGCTTAGACGCGCGTAAACTGTTTTTT
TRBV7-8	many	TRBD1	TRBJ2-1	CASSSTRDRQFF	TGTGCCAGCAGCTCGACCCGGGACAGGCAGTTCTTC
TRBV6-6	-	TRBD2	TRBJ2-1	CASSYSGPSGVYNEQFF	TGTGCCAGCAGTTACTCGGGCCCCAGCGGGGTCTACAATGAGCAGTTCTTC
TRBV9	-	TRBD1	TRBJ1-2	CASSVTGTGAIGYTF	TGTGCCAGCAGCGTCACCGGGACAGGGGCCATTGGCTACACCTTC
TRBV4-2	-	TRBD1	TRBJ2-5	CASSQGQAVQETQYF	TGTGCCAGCAGCCAGGGACAGGCCGTTCAAGAGACCCAGTACTTC
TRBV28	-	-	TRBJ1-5	CASIGGVGPQHF	TGTGCCAGCATAGGCGGAGTCGGGCCCCAGCATTTT
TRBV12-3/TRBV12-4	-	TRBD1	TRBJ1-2	CASSPGQGVRWGYTF	TGTGCCAGCAGTCCTGGACAGGGAGTAAGGTGGGGCTACACCTTC
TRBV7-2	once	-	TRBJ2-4	CASSFAGIDIQYF	TGTGCCAGCAGCTTTGCAGGGATTGACATTCAGTACTTC
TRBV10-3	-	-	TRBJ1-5	CAISDTGGGNQPQHF	TGTGCCATCAGTGATACTGGGGGGGGCAATCAGCCCCAGCATTTT
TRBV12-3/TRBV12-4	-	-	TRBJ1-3	CASSFSGYSGNTIYF	TGTGCCAGCAGTTTTTCAGGGTACTCTGGAAACACCATATATTTT
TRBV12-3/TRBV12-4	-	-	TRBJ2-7	CASRSTGPSSYEQYF	TGTGCCAGCAGGTCAACAGGGCCTAGCTCCTACGAGCAGTACTTC
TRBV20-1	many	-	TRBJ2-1	CSARELVVHEQFF	TGCAGTGCTAGAGAGCTTGTGGTCCATGAGCAGTTCTTC
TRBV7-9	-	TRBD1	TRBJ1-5	CASSSDRNRESNQPQHF	TGTGCCAGCAGCTCGGACAGGAACAGGGAAAGCAATCAGCCCCAGCATTTT
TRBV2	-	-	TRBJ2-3	CASLREFTDTQYF	TGTGCCAGCCTAAGAGAGTTCACAGATACGCAGTATTTT
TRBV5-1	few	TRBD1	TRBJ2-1	CASSLGTDRAYNEQFF	TGCGCCAGCAGCCTAGGGACGGACAGGGCCTACAATGAGCAGTTCTTC
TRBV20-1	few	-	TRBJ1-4	CSAVDGANFGAEKLFF	TGCAGTGCTGTGGACGGAGCAAATTTTGGTGCTGAAAAACTGTTTTTT
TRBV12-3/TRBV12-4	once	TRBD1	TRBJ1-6	CASSLNRGNSPPHF	TGTGCCAGCAGTTTGAACAGGGGAAATTCACCCCCCCACTTT
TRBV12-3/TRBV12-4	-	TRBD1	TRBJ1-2	CASSPGGVEYYGYTF	TGTGCCAGCAGTCCAGGGGGGGTTGAGTACTATGGCTACACCTTC
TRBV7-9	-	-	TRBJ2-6	CASSSPGPSSGANVLTF	TGTGCCAGCAGCTCACCGGGGCCTAGCTCTGGGGCCAACGTCCTGACTTTC
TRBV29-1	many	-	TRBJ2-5	CSVEEGQYF	TGCAGCGTTGAAGAAGGGCAGTACTTC
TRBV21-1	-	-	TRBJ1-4	CASEPARSEKLFF	TGTGCCAGCGAGCCAGCACGGAGTGAAAAACTGTTTTTT
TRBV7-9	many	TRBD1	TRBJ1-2	CASSPSGGGYTF	TGTGCCAGCAGCCCCTCAGGGGGCGGCTACACCTTC
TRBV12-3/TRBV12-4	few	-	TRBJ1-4	CASRPSGASNEKLFF	TGTGCCAGCAGACCCTCCGGGGCCTCTAATGAAAAACTGTTTTTT
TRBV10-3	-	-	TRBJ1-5	CAISGGGEDQPQHF	TGTGCCATCAGTGGAGGAGGGGAAGACCAGCCCCAGCATTTT
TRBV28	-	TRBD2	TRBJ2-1	CASRKRGPDYNEQFF	TGTGCCAGCAGAAAGCGGGGGCCCGACTACAATGAGCAGTTCTTC
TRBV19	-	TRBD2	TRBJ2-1	CASSGGVVNTDEQFF	TGTGCCAGTAGCGGGGGGGTAGTAAACACCGATGAGCAGTTCTTC
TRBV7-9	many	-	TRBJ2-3	CASSLFLGGITDTQYF	TGTGCCAGCAGCCTCTTCCTCGGGGGCATCACAGATACGCAGTATTTT
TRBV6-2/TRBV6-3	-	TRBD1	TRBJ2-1	CASSYSLDRRDNEQFF	TGTGCCAGCAGTTACTCCCTGGACAGGCGAGACAATGAGCAGTTCTTC
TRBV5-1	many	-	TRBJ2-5	CASSLTETQYF	TGTGCCAGCAGCTTAACGGAGACCCAGTACTTC
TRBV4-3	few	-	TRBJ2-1	CASSQSETQEQFF	TGCGCCAGCAGCCAGTCGGAGACACAGGAGCAGTTCTTC
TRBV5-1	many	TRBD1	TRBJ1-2	CASSLIRQGVNYGYTF	TGCGCCAGCAGCTTGATTCGACAGGGTGTGAACTATGGCTACACCTTC
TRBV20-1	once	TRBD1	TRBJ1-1	CSARGQGAEAFF	TGCAGTGCCAGGGGACAGGGGGCTGAAGCTTTCTTT
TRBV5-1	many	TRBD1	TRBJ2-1	CASSAAAQGAFNEQFF	TGCGCCAGCAGCGCTGCGGCCCAGGGGGCTTTCAATGAGCAGTTCTTC
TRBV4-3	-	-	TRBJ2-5	CASSPGLGGQETQYF	TGCGCCAGCAGCCCCGGACTGGGGGGCCAAGAGACCCAGTACTTC
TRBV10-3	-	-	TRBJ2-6	CAISDGVSGANVLTF	TGTGCCATCAGTGACGGGGTCTCTGGGGCCAACGTCCTGACTTTC
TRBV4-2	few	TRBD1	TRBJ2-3	CASSQLAGGGNGRTQYF	TGTGCCAGCAGCCAACTCGCAGGGGGTGGGAATGGTCGTACGCAGTATTTT
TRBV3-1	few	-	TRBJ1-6	CASSQILTNNSPLHF	TGTGCCAGCAGCCAAATTCTTACGAATAATTCACCCCTCCACTTT
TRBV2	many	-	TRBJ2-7	CASKSQGGYEQYF	TGTGCCAGCAAGAGTCAGGGGGGATACGAGCAGTACTTC
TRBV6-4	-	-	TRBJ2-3	CASSDAGKASDTQYF	TGTGCCAGCAGTGACGCTGGGAAAGCATCAGATACGCAGTATTTT
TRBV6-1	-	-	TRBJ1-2	CASSETGYTF	TGTGCCAGCAGTGAGACTGGCTACACCTTC
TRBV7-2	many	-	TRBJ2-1	CASATKTLATAPDEQFF	TGTGCCAGCGCGACAAAAACCCTGGCCACCGCCCCAGATGAGCAGTTCTTC
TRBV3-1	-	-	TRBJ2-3	CASSSRTETDTQYF	TGTGCCAGCAGCTCGCGGACAGAGACAGATACGCAGTATTTT
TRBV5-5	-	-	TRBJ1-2	CASSLGDGLLRYTF	TGTGCCAGCTCCTTGGGGGACGGTCTACTTCGCTACACCTTC